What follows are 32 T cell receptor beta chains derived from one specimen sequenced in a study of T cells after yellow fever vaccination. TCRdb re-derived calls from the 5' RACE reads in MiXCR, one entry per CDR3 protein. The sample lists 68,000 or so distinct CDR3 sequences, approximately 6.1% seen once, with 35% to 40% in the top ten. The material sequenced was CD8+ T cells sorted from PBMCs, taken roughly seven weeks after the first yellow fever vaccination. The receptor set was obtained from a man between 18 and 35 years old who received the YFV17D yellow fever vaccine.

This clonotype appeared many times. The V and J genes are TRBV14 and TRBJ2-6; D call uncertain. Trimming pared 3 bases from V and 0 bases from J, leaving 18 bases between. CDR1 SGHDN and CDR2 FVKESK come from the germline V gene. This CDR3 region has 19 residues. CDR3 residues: CASSHPRSRRSSGANVLTF. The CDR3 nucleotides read TGTGCCAGCAGCCATCCAAGGAGCAGGCGAAGCTCTGGGGCCAACGTCCTGACTTTC.

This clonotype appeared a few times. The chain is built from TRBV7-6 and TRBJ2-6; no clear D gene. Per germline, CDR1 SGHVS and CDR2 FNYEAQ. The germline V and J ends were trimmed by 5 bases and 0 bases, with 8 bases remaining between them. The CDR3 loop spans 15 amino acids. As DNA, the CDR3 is TGTGCCAGCAGCCCAGCAGACTCTGGGGCCAACGTCCTGACTTTC. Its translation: CASSPADSGANVLTF.

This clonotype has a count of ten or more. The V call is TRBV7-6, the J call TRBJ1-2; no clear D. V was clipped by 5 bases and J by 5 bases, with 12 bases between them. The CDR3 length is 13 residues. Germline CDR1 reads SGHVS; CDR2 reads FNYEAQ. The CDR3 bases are TGTGCCAGCAGCCCAGGCGGAGGGTATGGCTACACCTTC. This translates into CASSPGGGYGYTF.

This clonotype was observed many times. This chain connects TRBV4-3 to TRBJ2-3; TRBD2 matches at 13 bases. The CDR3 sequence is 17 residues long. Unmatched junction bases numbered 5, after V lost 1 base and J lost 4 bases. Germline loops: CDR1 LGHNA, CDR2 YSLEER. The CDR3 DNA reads TGCGCCAGCAGCCAAGGGACTAGCGGGGGCATCGCAGATACGCAGTATTTT. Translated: CASSQGTSGGIADTQYF.

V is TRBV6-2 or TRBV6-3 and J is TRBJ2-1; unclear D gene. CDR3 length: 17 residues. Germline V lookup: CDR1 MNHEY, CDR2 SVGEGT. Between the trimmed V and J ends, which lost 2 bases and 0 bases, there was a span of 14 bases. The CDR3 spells CASSYLSDASSYNEQFF. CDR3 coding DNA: TGTGCCAGCAGTTACCTCTCGGACGCGAGCTCCTACAATGAGCAGTTCTTC.

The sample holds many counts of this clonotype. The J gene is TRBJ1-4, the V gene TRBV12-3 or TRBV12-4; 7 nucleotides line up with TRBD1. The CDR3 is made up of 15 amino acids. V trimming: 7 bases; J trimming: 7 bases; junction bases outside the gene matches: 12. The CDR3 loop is CASTTDRAGGEKLFF. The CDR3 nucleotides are TGTGCCAGCACCACAGACAGGGCAGGAGGTGAAAAACTGTTTTTT.

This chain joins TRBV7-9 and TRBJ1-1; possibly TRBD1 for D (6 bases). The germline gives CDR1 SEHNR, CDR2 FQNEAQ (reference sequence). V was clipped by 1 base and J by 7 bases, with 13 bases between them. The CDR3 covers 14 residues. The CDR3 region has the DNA TGTGCCAGCAGCTTAGTCTCCGGACAGATTGAAGCTTTCTTT. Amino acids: CASSLVSGQIEAFF.

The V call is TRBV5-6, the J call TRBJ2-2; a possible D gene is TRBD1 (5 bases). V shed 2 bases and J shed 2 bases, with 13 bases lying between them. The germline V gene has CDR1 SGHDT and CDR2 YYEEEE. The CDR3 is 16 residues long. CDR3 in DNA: TGTGCCAGCAGCTTTTATCGACAGAGAAACACCGGGGAGCTGTTTTTT. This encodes CASSFYRQRNTGELFF.

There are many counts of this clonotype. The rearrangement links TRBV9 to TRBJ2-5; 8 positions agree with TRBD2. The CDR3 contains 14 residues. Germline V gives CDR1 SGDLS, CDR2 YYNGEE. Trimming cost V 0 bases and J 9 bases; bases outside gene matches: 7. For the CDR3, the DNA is TGTGCCAGCAGCGTAGGAGCCGGGGGGGCAGCCCAGTACTTC. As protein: CASSVGAGGAAQYF.

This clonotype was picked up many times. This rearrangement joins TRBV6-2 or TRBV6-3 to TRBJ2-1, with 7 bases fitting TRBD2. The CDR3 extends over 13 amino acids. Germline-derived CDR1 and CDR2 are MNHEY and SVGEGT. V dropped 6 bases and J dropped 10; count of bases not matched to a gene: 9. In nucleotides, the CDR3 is TGTGCCAGCAGCCCCCTGGCGGGGGTCGAGCAGTTCTTC. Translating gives CASSPLAGVEQFF.

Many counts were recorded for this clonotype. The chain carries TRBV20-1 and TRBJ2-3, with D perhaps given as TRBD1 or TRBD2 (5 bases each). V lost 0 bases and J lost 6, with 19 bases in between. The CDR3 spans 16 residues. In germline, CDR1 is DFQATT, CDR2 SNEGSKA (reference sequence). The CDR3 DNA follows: TGCAGTGCTAGAGATCCTGGGGGAAACTCGAGGGATACGCAGTATTTT. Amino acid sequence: CSARDPGGNSRDTQYF.

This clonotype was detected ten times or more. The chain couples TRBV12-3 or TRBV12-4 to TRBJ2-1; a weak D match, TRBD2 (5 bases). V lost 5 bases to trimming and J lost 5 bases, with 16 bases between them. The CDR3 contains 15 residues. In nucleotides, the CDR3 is TGTGCCAGCAGTGAGCCGGGAAGAGCCCACAATGAGCAGTTCTTC. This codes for CASSEPGRAHNEQFF.

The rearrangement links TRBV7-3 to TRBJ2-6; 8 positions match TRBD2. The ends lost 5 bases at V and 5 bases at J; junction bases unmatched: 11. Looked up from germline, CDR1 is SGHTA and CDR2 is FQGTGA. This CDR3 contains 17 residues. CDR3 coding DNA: TGTGCCAGCAGCCCCAGCGGCGGGGGGCCAAGGGCCAACGTCCTGACTTTC. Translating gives CASSPSGGGPRANVLTF.

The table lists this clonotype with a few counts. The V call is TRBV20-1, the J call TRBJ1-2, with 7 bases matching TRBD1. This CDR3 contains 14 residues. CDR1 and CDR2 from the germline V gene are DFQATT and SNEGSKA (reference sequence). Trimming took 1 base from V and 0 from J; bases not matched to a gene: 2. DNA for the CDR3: TGCAGTGCTAGAGGGGGGACAGCTAACTATGGCTACACCTTC. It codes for CSARGGTANYGYTF.

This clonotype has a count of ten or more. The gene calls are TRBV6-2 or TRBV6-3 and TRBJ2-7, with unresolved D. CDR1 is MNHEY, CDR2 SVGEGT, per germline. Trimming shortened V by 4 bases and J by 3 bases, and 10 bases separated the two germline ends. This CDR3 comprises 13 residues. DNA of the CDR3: TGTGCCAGCAGTTCTGCCCCCTACTACGAGCAGTACGTC. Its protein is CASSSAPYYEQYV.

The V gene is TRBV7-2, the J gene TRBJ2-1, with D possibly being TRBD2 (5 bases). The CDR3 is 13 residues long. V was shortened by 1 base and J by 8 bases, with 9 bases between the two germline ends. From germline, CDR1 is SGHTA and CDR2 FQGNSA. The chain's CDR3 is CASSLGPADEQFF. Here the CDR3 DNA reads TGTGCCAGCAGCTTAGGGCCAGCGGATGAGCAGTTCTTC.

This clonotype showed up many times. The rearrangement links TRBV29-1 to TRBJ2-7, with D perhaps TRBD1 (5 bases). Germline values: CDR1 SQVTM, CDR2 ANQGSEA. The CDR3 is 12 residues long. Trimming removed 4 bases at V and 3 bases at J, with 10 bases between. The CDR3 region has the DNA TGCAGCGTTGCAGTGACAGACTACGAGCAGTACTTC. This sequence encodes CSVAVTDYEQYF.

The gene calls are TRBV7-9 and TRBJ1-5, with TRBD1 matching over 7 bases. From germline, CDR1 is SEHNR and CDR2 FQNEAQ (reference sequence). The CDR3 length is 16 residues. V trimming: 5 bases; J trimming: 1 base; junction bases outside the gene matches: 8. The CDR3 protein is CASSQGEGGSNQPQHF. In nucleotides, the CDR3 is TGTGCCAGCAGCCAGGGGGAAGGGGGGAGCAATCAGCCCCAGCATTTT.

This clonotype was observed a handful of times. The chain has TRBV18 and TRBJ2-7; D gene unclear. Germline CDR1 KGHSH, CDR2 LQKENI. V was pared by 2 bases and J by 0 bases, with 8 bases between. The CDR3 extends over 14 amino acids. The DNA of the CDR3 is TGTGCCAGCTCACCAGTGAGAAGCTCCTACGAGCAGTACGTC. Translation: CASSPVRSSYEQYV.

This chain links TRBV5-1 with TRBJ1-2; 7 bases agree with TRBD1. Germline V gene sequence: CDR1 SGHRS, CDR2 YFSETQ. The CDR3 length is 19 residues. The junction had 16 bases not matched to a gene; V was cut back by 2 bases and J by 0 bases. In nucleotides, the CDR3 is TGCGCCAGCAGCTTCAGGGGGTCCCAATCCCTACCCACTAACTATGGCTACACCTTC. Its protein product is CASSFRGSQSLPTNYGYTF.

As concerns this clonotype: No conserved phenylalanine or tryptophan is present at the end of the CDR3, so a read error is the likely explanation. The CDR3 DNA follows: TGTGCCAGCAGTAGCAGGGTTTTGGGGGATTCAAACACTGAAGCTTTCTAT. Protein product: CASSSRVLGDSNTEAFY. The V and J genes are TRBV6-1 and TRBJ1-1; possibly TRBD1 for D (5 bases). The V end lost 5 bases, the J end lost 2 bases, and 21 bases lay between the germline ends. Germline V CDR1 and CDR2: MNHNS, SASEGT. The CDR3 extends over 17 amino acids.

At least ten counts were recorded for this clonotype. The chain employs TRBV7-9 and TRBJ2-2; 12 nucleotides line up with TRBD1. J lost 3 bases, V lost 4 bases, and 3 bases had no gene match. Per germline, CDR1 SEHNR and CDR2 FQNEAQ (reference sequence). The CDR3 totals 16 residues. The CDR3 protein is CASSSRDRGHTGELFF. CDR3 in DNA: TGTGCCAGCAGCTCCCGGGACAGGGGGCACACCGGGGAGCTGTTTTTT.

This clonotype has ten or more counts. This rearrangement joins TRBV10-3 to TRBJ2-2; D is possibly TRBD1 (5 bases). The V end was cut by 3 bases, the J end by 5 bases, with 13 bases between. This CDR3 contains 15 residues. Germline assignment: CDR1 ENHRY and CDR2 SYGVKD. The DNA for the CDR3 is TGTGCCATCAGTGAAACAACAGGTTATACCGGGGAGCTGTTTTTT. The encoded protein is CAISETTGYTGELFF.

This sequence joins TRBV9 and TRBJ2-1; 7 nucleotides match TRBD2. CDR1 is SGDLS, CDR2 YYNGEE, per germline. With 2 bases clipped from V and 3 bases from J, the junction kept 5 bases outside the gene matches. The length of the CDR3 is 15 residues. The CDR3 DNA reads TGTGCCAGCAGCGTTCGCGGGGGTGTCTACAATGAGCAGTTCTTC. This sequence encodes CASSVRGGVYNEQFF.

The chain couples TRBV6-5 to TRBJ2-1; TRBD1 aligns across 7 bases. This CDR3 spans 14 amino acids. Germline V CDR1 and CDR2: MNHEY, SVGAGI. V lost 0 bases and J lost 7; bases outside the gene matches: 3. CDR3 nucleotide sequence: TGTGCCAGCAGTTACTCGAGGGGGCATAATGAGCAGTTCTTC. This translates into CASSYSRGHNEQFF.

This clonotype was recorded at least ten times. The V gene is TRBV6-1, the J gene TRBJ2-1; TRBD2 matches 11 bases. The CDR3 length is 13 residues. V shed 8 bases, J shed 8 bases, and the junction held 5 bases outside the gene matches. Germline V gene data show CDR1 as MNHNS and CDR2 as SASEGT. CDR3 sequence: CASSPGLADEQFF. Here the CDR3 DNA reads TGTGCCAGCTCGCCGGGACTAGCGGATGAGCAGTTCTTC.

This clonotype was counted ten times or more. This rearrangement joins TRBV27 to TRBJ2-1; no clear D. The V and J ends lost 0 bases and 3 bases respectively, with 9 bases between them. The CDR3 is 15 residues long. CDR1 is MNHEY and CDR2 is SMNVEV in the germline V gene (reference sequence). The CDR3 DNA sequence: TGTGCCAGCAGTTTATCGTTAGGTATCTACAATGAGCAGTTCTTC. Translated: CASSLSLGIYNEQFF.

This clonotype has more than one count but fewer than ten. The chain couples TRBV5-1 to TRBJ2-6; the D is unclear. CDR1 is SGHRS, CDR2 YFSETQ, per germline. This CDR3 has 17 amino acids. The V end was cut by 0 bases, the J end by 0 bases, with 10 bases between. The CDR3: CASSLGAALSGANVLTF. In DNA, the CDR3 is TGCGCCAGCAGCTTGGGGGCAGCCCTCTCTGGGGCCAACGTCCTGACTTTC.

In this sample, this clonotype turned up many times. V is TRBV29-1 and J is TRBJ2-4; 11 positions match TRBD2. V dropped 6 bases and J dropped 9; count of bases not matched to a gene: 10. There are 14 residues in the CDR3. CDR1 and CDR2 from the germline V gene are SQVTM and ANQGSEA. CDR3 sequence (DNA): TGCAGCGTCTTCTCCCTAGCGGGGGGCGGCATTCAGTACTTC. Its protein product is CSVFSLAGGGIQYF.

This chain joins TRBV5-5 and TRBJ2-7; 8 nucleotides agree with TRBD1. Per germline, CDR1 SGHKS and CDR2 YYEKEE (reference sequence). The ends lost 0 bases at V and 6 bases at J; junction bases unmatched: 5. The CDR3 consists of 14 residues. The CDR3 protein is CASSLEDRVIEQYV. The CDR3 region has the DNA TGTGCCAGCAGCTTGGAGGACAGGGTCATCGAGCAGTACGTC.

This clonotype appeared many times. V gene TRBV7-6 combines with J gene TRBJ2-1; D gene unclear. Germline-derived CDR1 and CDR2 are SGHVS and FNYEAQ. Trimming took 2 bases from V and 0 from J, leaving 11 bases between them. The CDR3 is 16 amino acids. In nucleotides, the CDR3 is TGTGCCAGCAGCTTATCACTTCAGAGCTCCTACAATGAGCAGTTCTTC. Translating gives CASSLSLQSSYNEQFF.

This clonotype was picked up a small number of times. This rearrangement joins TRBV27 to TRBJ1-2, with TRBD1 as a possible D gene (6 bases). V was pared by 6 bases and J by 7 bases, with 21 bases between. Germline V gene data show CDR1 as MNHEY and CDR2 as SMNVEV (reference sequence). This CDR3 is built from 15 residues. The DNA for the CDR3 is TGTGCCAGCAGCCCAAGGGGGGGCGGTCTGCGTGGCTACACCTTC. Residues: CASSPRGGGLRGYTF.